A single sample gave rise to the 28 T cell receptor beta chains below, sequenced in a study of CD8 T cells in ankylosing spondylitis. These receptors are not linked to any known antigen. Overall study findings and caveats: Made up of under 10 highly homologous variants, a TCR beta motif appeared characteristic of ankylosing spondylitis blood.

TCRdb redid the calling of the 5' RACE reads with MiXCR, one entry per CDR3 protein. Of about 220,000 distinct CDR3 sequences listed, around 19% were seen once; the top ten hold approximately 40%. The specimen was blood, either unsorted or a sorted T cell fraction (not recorded which). The receptors here all came from a male donor with ankylosing spondylitis.

This clonotype was picked up a small number of times. This sequence joins TRBV4-1 and TRBJ2-7; D unresolved. Germline CDR1 reads MGHRA; CDR2 reads YSYEKL. V lost 4 bases, J lost 4 bases, and 17 bases lay in between. This CDR3 spans 15 amino acids. The CDR3 loop reads CASSPGGAVQYEQYF. The CDR3 nucleotides read TGCGCCAGCAGCCCCGGCGGTGCGGTCCAGTACGAGCAGTACTTC.

The chain has TRBV18 and TRBJ2-5; TRBD1 is a possible D gene (6 bases). CDR1 is KGHSH and CDR2 is LQKENI in the germline V gene. Trimming shortened V by 5 bases and J by 2 bases, and 24 bases separated the two germline ends. The CDR3 consists of 18 residues. The CDR3 DNA sequence: TGTGCCAGCTCATTGCAGGGACCCCGCTCAGGGGATCAAGAGACCCAGTACTTC. It specifies CASSLQGPRSGDQETQYF.

The V and J genes are TRBV7-6 and TRBJ2-7; the D is unclear. This CDR3 comprises 14 residues. Deletions cut 6 bases from V and 1 base from J, with 13 bases between. Germline CDR1 and CDR2: SGHVS and FNYEAQ. The CDR3 sequence is CASSPDWGSYEQYF. In DNA, the CDR3 is TGTGCCAGCAGTCCCGATTGGGGTTCCTACGAGCAGTACTTC.

The chain couples TRBV20-1 to TRBJ2-7; 13 nucleotides align to TRBD2. This CDR3 is 16 amino acids long. J was trimmed by 5 bases and V by 6 bases; bases with no gene match: 13. CDR1 DFQATT and CDR2 SNEGSKA come from the germline V gene (reference sequence). In DNA, the CDR3 is TGCAGTGCCTGGACTAGCGGGAGCCTTAATTTGGACGAGCAGTACTTC. Encoded protein: CSAWTSGSLNLDEQYF.

This clonotype was seen at least ten times. The chain links TRBV4-1 to TRBJ1-1, with D perhaps matching TRBD1 (6 bases). The CDR3 length is 16 residues. The V and J ends lost 0 bases and 0 bases respectively, with 11 bases between them. The germline CDR1 and CDR2 sequences are MGHRA and YSYEKL. The CDR3 loop reads CASSQEQGLMNTEAFF. DNA of the CDR3: TGCGCCAGCAGCCAAGAACAGGGCCTTATGAACACTGAAGCTTTCTTT.

Written as DNA, the CDR3 is TGTGCCACCAGTGTCTCCGGGGGGGAGGGGGAGCTGTTTTTT. Translating gives CATSVSGGEGELFF. The chain employs TRBV24-1 and TRBJ2-2, with TRBD2 matching over 8 bases. CDR1 is KGHDR and CDR2 is SFDVKD in the germline V gene. This CDR3 region has 14 residues. V was clipped by 5 bases and J by 8 bases; unmatched bases: 6.

This clonotype was picked up one time. The rearrangement links TRBV7-9 to TRBJ2-1; D not certain. Germline V CDR1 and CDR2: SEHNR, FQNEAQ (reference sequence). This CDR3 contains 13 residues. V lost 2 bases to trimming and J lost 9 bases, with 11 bases between them. CDR3 in amino acids: CASSLKGFGEQFF. As DNA, the CDR3 is TGTGCCAGCAGCTTAAAGGGCTTTGGTGAGCAGTTCTTC.

This rearrangement joins TRBV5-1 to TRBJ1-2; 7 bases are a match to TRBD1. Germline V gene data show CDR1 as SGHRS and CDR2 as YFSETQ. The CDR3 is 15 residues long. V lost 3 bases, J lost 4 bases, and 9 bases stayed unmatched. CDR3: CASSSWDSLAYGYTF. For the CDR3, the DNA is TGCGCCAGCAGCTCATGGGACAGTCTAGCCTATGGCTACACCTTC.

This clonotype has a single count. The chain employs TRBV6-5 and TRBJ2-1; 8 bases line up with TRBD1. After removal of 0 bases from V and 9 bases from J, the junction contained 4 bases not matched to a gene. Looked up from germline, CDR1 is MNHEY and CDR2 is SVGAGI. This CDR3 region has 14 residues. This CDR3 is CASSYSGQVTEQFF. The CDR3 coding sequence is TGTGCCAGCAGTTACTCGGGACAGGTAACTGAGCAGTTCTTC.

This clonotype was counted a few times. The chain couples TRBV20-1 to TRBJ2-7; maybe TRBD1 (6 bases). CDR1 is DFQATT, CDR2 SNEGSKA, per germline (reference sequence). The CDR3 is 13 amino acids. Between the trimmed V and J ends, which lost 0 bases and 4 bases, there was a span of 10 bases. The CDR3 region has the DNA TGCAGTGCTAGAGAATTCAGGGGATACGAGCAGTACTTC. Amino acid sequence: CSAREFRGYEQYF.

The chain couples TRBV28 to TRBJ2-7; D possibly corresponds to TRBD1 (5 bases). CDR1 and CDR2 (germline): MDHEN, SYDVKM. V was shortened by 6 bases and J by 4 bases, with 16 bases between the two germline ends. There are 14 residues in the CDR3. The CDR3 region has the DNA TGTGCCAGCAGAACAGGCCCTCAGCCGTACGAGCAGTACTTC. Amino acid sequence: CASRTGPQPYEQYF.

The chain joins TRBV4-3 to TRBJ2-7, with 7 bases that match TRBD2. Germline CDR1 LGHNA, CDR2 YSLEER. The CDR3 is made up of 18 amino acids. Trimming removed 1 base from V and 3 bases from J; junction bases left unmatched: 15. The CDR3, as DNA: TGCGCCAGCAGCCAAGGCCCGGATGGGGGGGGGATGGACTACGAGCAGTACTTC. The encoded protein is CASSQGPDGGGMDYEQYF.

This clonotype has a handful of counts. This chain connects TRBV4-1 to TRBJ1-1; D gene unclear. Trimming took off 0 bases at V and 4 bases at J, with 12 bases between the two ends. The germline gives CDR1 MGHRA, CDR2 YSYEKL. CDR3 length equals 15 residues. The CDR3 DNA reads as TGCGCCAGCAGCCAAGATCTCCCGCCAGGCACTGAAGCTTTCTTT. Amino acid sequence: CASSQDLPPGTEAFF.

The rearrangement uses TRBV20-1 and TRBJ2-1; 8 nucleotides align to TRBD2. Germline V lookup: CDR1 DFQATT, CDR2 SNEGSKA (reference sequence). Trimming cost V 5 bases and J 2 bases; bases outside gene matches: 5. The CDR3 has 14 amino acids. DNA of the CDR3: TGCAGTGCTCCTAGCGGGTTTACCTACAATGAGCAGTTCTTC. Encoded protein: CSAPSGFTYNEQFF.

This clonotype was observed many times. This chain links TRBV4-1 with TRBJ2-2; 7 bases map to TRBD1. The J segment lost 4 bases and the V segment lost 1 base, leaving 3 bases of the junction unmatched. The CDR3 runs to 15 residues. The germline gives CDR1 MGHRA, CDR2 YSYEKL. The CDR3 here is CASSQGDRATGELFF. CDR3 in DNA: TGCGCCAGCAGCCAAGGCGACAGGGCCACCGGGGAGCTGTTTTTT.

This clonotype was detected a few times. CDR3 in amino acids: CASSVETSYQETQYF. The CDR3 DNA is TGTGCCAGCAGCGTAGAAACGTCGTACCAAGAGACCCAGTACTTC. V gene TRBV9 combines with J gene TRBJ2-5, with D uncertain. Germline assignment: CDR1 SGDLS and CDR2 YYNGEE. This CDR3 is built from 15 residues. The ends were cut back, 0 bases at V and 0 bases at J, with 9 bases in the middle.

This clonotype was recorded a few times. The chain's CDR3 is CSVEAGLGTGPGADTQYF. The CDR3 nucleotides are TGCAGCGTTGAAGCAGGGCTTGGGACAGGGCCCGGTGCAGATACGCAGTATTTT. This chain links TRBV29-1 with TRBJ2-3, with 9 bases matching TRBD1. After removal of 1 base from V and 4 bases from J, the junction contained 15 bases not matched to a gene. Germline assignment: CDR1 SQVTM and CDR2 ANQGSEA. There are 18 residues in the CDR3.

This clonotype was seen a handful of times. V and J are TRBV13 and TRBJ2-2; TRBD2 might be the D (5 bases). Germline loops: CDR1 PRHDT, CDR2 FYEKMQ (reference sequence). Trimming cost V 0 bases and J 6 bases, with 11 bases left between them. The CDR3 extends over 15 amino acids. The CDR3 bases are TGTGCCAGCAGCTTAGGCTGGAAGGAGGCCGGGGAGCTGTTTTTT. This encodes CASSLGWKEAGELFF.

This rearrangement joins TRBV10-2 to TRBJ2-1; a possible D gene is TRBD2 (5 bases). The CDR3 sequence is 11 residues long. The germline V and J ends were trimmed by 6 bases and 11 bases, with 11 bases remaining between them. Germline V lookup: CDR1 WSHSY, CDR2 SAAADI. CDR3: CASSGESKQFF. Written as DNA, the CDR3 is TGCGCCAGCAGCGGGGAGAGCAAGCAGTTCTTC.

This clonotype has only a few counts. This chain connects TRBV2 to TRBJ1-1; perhaps TRBD1 as D (5 bases). The ends were cut back, 8 bases at V and 8 bases at J, with 12 bases in the middle. This CDR3 has 11 residues. Germline loops: CDR1 SNHLY, CDR2 FYNNEI. CDR3 region: CASRGGSEAFF. CDR3 nucleotides: TGTGCCAGCCGCGGGGGGTCAGAAGCTTTCTTT.

This clonotype was seen more than once but under ten times. The chain uses TRBV15 and TRBJ2-7; possible D gene TRBD1, 5 bases. CDR1 is LNHNV and CDR2 is YYDKDF in the germline V gene (reference sequence). V lost 2 bases and J 3 bases, leaving 17 bases between the germline ends. The CDR3 loop spans 16 amino acids. The CDR3 region is CATSRTMTVSGYEQYF. The CDR3 DNA reads as TGTGCCACCAGCAGAACAATGACAGTCTCGGGCTACGAGCAGTACTTC.

This clonotype was seen at least ten times. The gene calls are TRBV29-1 and TRBJ2-7; a possible D gene is TRBD1 (6 bases). V gave up 5 bases and J gave up 4 bases, with 15 bases separating them. The CDR3 consists of 13 residues. Per germline, CDR1 SQVTM and CDR2 ANQGSEA. The CDR3 is CSVRGQGKYEQYF. The CDR3 DNA reads as TGCAGCGTTCGTGGTCAGGGGAAATACGAGCAGTACTTC.

This chain's CDR3 is CASSSSRTGLHEQYF. As DNA, the CDR3 is TGTGCCAGCAGCTCCTCCCGGACAGGGTTGCATGAGCAGTACTTC. The chain employs TRBV7-9 and TRBJ2-7; TRBD1 aligns across 8 bases. The CDR3 contains 15 residues. The germline V gene has CDR1 SEHNR and CDR2 FQNEAQ (reference sequence). V shed 4 bases, J shed 7 bases, and the junction held 12 bases outside the gene matches.

This clonotype has just a few counts. V gene TRBV7-9 combines with J gene TRBJ1-2, with D unresolved. CDR3 length: 13 residues. The germline gives CDR1 SEHNR, CDR2 FQNEAQ (reference sequence). V lost 5 bases and J lost 1, with 8 bases in between. Here the CDR3 reads CASSHRGNYGYTF. CDR3 nucleotide sequence: TGTGCCAGCAGCCACAGAGGTAACTATGGCTACACCTTC.

The table lists this clonotype with a few counts. The J gene is TRBJ2-3, the V gene TRBV13; D remains ambiguous. The CDR3 sequence is 13 residues long. Trimming shortened V by 5 bases and J by 5 bases, and 11 bases separated the two germline ends. Germline V lookup: CDR1 PRHDT, CDR2 FYEKMQ (reference sequence). The CDR3 loop is CASSPVGRDTQYF. The DNA for the CDR3 is TGTGCCAGCAGCCCCGTGGGCCGAGATACGCAGTATTTT.

This clonotype has a handful of counts. This sequence joins TRBV11-2 and TRBJ2-5; 12 nucleotides align to TRBD2. J gave up 5 bases and V 4 bases, and 8 bases lay outside the gene matches. The CDR3 sequence is 16 residues long. CDR1 and CDR2 (germline): SGHAT, FQNNGV. The CDR3 loop is CASSSRTSGGPETQYF. CDR3 bases: TGTGCCAGCAGCTCCAGAACTAGCGGGGGGCCGGAGACCCAGTACTTC.

This clonotype was seen a handful of times. The chain couples TRBV12-3 or TRBV12-4 to TRBJ2-7, with TRBD2 as a possible D gene (5 bases). The CDR3 consists of 15 residues. Deletions cut 6 bases from V and 4 bases from J, with 19 bases between. CDR3 in amino acids: CASSRSSGRQYEQYF. The CDR3 region has the DNA TGTGCCAGCAGCCGCTCTTCGGGGAGACAATACGAGCAGTACTTC.

This clonotype was seen a few times. The chain uses TRBV7-8 and TRBJ2-7; TRBD2 matches 9 bases. The CDR3 runs 15 residues. The V and J ends lost 3 bases and 0 bases, in that order; junction bases with no gene match: 3. The germline V gene encodes CDR1 SGHVS and CDR2 FQNEAQ. The CDR3, as DNA: TGTGCCAGCAGCTTGACTAGCGGTCTCTCCTACGAGCAGTACTTC. Translation gives CASSLTSGLSYEQYF.